This T cell receptor (beta chain) stems from a study of shared clonotypes between healthy human individuals. Whole-study results and caveats: The study's rarefaction showed incomplete sorted-subset sequencing despite large depth.

In the case of this clone: What it binds is not known.

Assay execution proceeded at the deep level. TCRdb's table, derived via immunoSEQ multiplex PCR, lists solely in-frame clones and lacks some. The table has 650,000 to 800,000 clones, over 55% seen once. The material sequenced was memory CD4+ T cells sorted from blood. Subset denoted: CD45RA-negative fraction. This clonotype was sampled from a woman aged 25-40 years in good health.

The CDR3 DNA is TGTGCCAGCAGCGCACTCGGGGTGGGAACTGAAGCTTTCTTT. Its protein product is CASSALGVGTEAFF. The genes are TRBV9 and TRBJ1-1, with D unclear. The CDR3 length is 14 residues. Per germline, CDR1 SGDLS and CDR2 YYNGEE. V lost 3 bases and J lost 5, with 14 bases in between.